This record concerns one T cell receptor (beta chain) sequence. Its antigen is unidentified. The record originates from a study of cytomegalovirus exposure and HLA in healthy donors. Study details: From some 190 million T cells, an earlier analysis saw 120 million or so unique TCR beta sequences. Study-wide results and limits: A later analysis found most CMV-associated TCR beta chains apparently HLA-restricted.

Both 60 Vbeta primers and 13 Jbeta primers went into the PCR. Produced via immunoSEQ multiplex PCR; TCRdb's table is partial and in-frame only. The sample lists fewer than 200,000 clones, about 77% seen once, with over 0.95% in the top ten. It was healthy bone marrow donors who served as donors. V lost 5 bases, J lost 4 bases, and 10 bases stayed unmatched. This CDR3 contains 16 residues. CDR1 and CDR2 (germline): LNHDA, SQIVND (reference sequence). This rearrangement joins TRBV19 to TRBJ1-4, with 7 bases that match TRBD1. The sample taken for sequencing was PBMCs. The sequence was obtained from a woman aged 45-60 years in good health and CMV-seronegative. This chain's CDR3 is CASSPGQARGNEKLFF. The CDR3 nucleotides read TGTGCCAGTAGTCCCGGACAGGCTCGTGGTAATGAAAAACTGTTTTTT.